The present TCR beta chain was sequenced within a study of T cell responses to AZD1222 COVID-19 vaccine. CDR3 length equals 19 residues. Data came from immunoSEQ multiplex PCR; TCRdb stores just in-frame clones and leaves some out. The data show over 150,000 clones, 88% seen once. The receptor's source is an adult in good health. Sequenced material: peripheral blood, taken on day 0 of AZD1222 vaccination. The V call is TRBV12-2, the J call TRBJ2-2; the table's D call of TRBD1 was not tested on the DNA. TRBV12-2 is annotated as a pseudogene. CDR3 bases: TGTGCAAGTCGCTGTACAACCGGGACAGGGGGTAGGAACACCGGGGAGCTGTTTTTT. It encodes CASRCTTGTGGRNTGELFF.